This TCR beta chain was retrieved from a study of spatial heterogeneity in lung cancer. TCRdb reprocessed the 5' RACE reads via MiXCR and lists one record per CDR3 protein. The sample lists 35,000 to 55,000 distinct CDR3 sequences, 12% to 15% occurring once. The CDR3 is 13 residues long. CDR1 and CDR2 (germline): MNHEY, SVGEGT. V trimming: 8 bases; J trimming: 2 bases; junction bases outside the gene matches: 4. Time point of the sample: sample taken at primary tumor resection. Whole RNA, which was extracted from tumor, nontumor lung tissue or frozen PBMC, was sequenced without any cell sorting. At least ten counts were recorded for this clonotype.

This sequence was found in a male donor with early-stage non-small cell lung cancer. The chain employs TRBV6-2 or TRBV6-3 and TRBJ2-5; 8 bases line up with TRBD1. This specimen was PBMCs, taken at surgery. The CDR3 DNA follows: TGTGCCAGCGGCCGGGACAGGCAAGAGACCCAGTACTTC. Encoded protein: CASGRDRQETQYF.